The 30 T cell receptor beta chains below were found in one sample sequenced in a study of blood T cell repertoires in COVID-19 (dated by TCRdb to 2020 to 2022). The library was prepared using the immunoSEQ multiplex PCR assay. TCRdb took over this immuneACCESS table, retaining in-frame rearrangements with V and J assigned. Such tables are incomplete; in checked studies, under half of the missing clones stem from an unresolved V gene, and the remainder is unexplained. The sample yields around 270,000 clones; 80% to 90% were counted once. The top ten clonotypes cover 3.5% to 5% of the sample. The specimen was peripheral blood. These receptors all come from a man aged 55 to 69 with acute or convalescent COVID-19.

The CDR3 loop reads CASSRGSSSYNEQFF. Here the CDR3 DNA reads TGTGCCAGCAGCCGAGGTTCTAGCTCCTACAATGAGCAGTTCTTC. This chain joins TRBV4-2 and TRBJ2-1; no firm D call. Trimming stripped 4 bases from V and 0 bases from J, with 10 bases between. Germline V lookup: CDR1 LGHNA, CDR2 YNFKEQ. This CDR3 has 15 amino acids.

This chain connects TRBV7-8 to TRBJ1-6; D unresolved. This CDR3 contains 15 residues. CDR1 and CDR2 (germline): SGHVS, FQNEAQ. The V gene lost 4 bases and the J gene lost 7 bases, with 14 bases spanning the gap. The CDR3 DNA reads as TGTGCCAGCAGCTCTATCCGGGGAACGAATTCACCCCTCCACTTT. This encodes CASSSIRGTNSPLHF.

The chain carries TRBV14 and TRBJ2-5, with D perhaps TRBD2 (5 bases). The germline V gene has CDR1 SGHDN and CDR2 FVKESK. The V end lost 0 bases, the J end lost 5 bases, and 16 bases lay between the germline ends. The CDR3 has 16 amino acids. The CDR3 reads CASSQDVALTGETQYF. As DNA, the CDR3 is TGTGCCAGCAGCCAAGATGTAGCGCTTACCGGGGAGACCCAGTACTTC.

This rearrangement joins TRBV30 to TRBJ1-2; D might be TRBD1 (5 bases). Looked up from germline, CDR1 is GTSNPN and CDR2 is SVGIG (reference sequence). Trimming removed 3 bases at V and 8 bases at J, with 13 bases between. This CDR3 spans 12 amino acids. The CDR3 DNA follows: TGTGCCTGGAGGGCGGGGGGTTACGGCTACACCTTC. Its translation: CAWRAGGYGYTF.

The count of this clone is one. This chain's CDR3 is CASSSSAGANYEQYF. For the CDR3, the DNA is TGCGCCAGCAGTTCTTCAGCAGGGGCGAACTACGAGCAGTACTTC. The V gene is TRBV5-1, the J gene TRBJ2-7; the D gene is possibly TRBD1 (6 bases). Looked up from germline, CDR1 is SGHRS and CDR2 is YFSETQ. V shed 5 bases and J shed 3 bases, with 18 bases lying between them. This CDR3 contains 15 residues. Using reference TRBV5-1 and TRBJ2-7 for the parts outside the CDR3, the full variable domain is KAGVTQTPRYLIKTRGQQVTLSCSPISGHRSVSWYQQTPGQGLQFLFEYFSETQRNKGNFPGRFSGRQFSNSRSEMNVSTLELGDSALYLCASSSSAGANYEQYFGPGTRLTVT.

The chain combines TRBV19 with TRBJ2-7; D perhaps matches TRBD2 (5 bases). The CDR3 covers 15 residues. The germline gives CDR1 LNHDA, CDR2 SQIVND (reference sequence). V lost 5 bases to trimming and J lost 2 bases, with 16 bases between them. CDR3 region: CASSESGLDPYEQYF. CDR3 nucleotides: TGTGCCAGTAGTGAAAGCGGCCTAGACCCCTACGAGCAGTACTTC.

About this clone itself: At the DNA level, this CDR3 is encoded by other sequences in the same sample as well. The chain carries TRBV28 and TRBJ2-7; D ambiguous. This CDR3 is built from 12 residues. The germline V gene has CDR1 MDHEN and CDR2 SYDVKM. The V gene lost 5 bases and the J gene lost 4 bases, with 9 bases spanning the gap. The CDR3 spells CASSPPRYEQYF. CDR3 sequence (DNA): TGTGCCAGCAGTCCCCCGCGTTACGAGCAGTACTTC. The full variable domain, completed using reference TRBV28 and TRBJ2-7, is DVKVTQSSRYLVKRTGEKVFLECVQDMDHENMFWYRQDPGLGLRLIYFSYDVKMKEKGDIPEGYSVSREKKERFSLILESASTNQTSMYLCASSPPRYEQYFGPGTRLTVT.

This chain joins TRBV10-3 and TRBJ2-2, with D perhaps matching TRBD1 (6 bases). V shed 3 bases and J shed 3 bases, with 8 bases lying between them. This CDR3 is 14 amino acids long. CDR1 is ENHRY and CDR2 is SYGVKD in the germline V gene. The CDR3 sequence: CAISDRGYTGELFF. The CDR3 DNA follows: TGTGCCATCAGTGACAGGGGTTACACCGGGGAGCTGTTTTTT.

The V and J genes are TRBV5-1 and TRBJ2-2; tentatively, D is TRBD1 (5 bases). The length of the CDR3 is 16 residues. CDR1 and CDR2 from the germline V gene are SGHRS and YFSETQ. Trimming removed 2 bases at V and 3 bases at J, with 14 bases between. The chain's CDR3 is CASSLREGAHTGELFF. The DNA of the CDR3 is TGCGCCAGCAGCTTAAGGGAAGGGGCCCACACCGGGGAGCTGTTTTTT. Drawing the rest from reference TRBV5-1 and TRBJ2-2, the complete variable domain is KAGVTQTPRYLIKTRGQQVTLSCSPISGHRSVSWYQQTPGQGLQFLFEYFSETQRNKGNFPGRFSGRQFSNSRSEMNVSTLELGDSALYLCASSLREGAHTGELFFGEGSRLTVL.

V gene TRBV6-2 or TRBV6-3 combines with J gene TRBJ2-3, with 10 positions matching TRBD2. V shed 5 bases and J 4 bases; nucleotides not matched to a gene: 9. This CDR3 region has 16 residues. Per the germline V gene, CDR1 is MNHEY and CDR2 is SVGEGT. The DNA of the CDR3 is TGTGCCAGCAGTCCCCGGGTAGCGGGGGGCCCAGATACGCAGTATTTT. It specifies CASSPRVAGGPDTQYF.

The chain's CDR3 is CASTSRAGANVLTF. CDR3 bases: TGTGCCAGCACCTCCAGGGCTGGGGCCAACGTCCTGACTTTC. The chain links TRBV7-9 to TRBJ2-6, with a possible D match to TRBD1 (5 bases). The CDR3 extends over 14 amino acids. V lost 7 bases and J lost 2, with 9 bases in between. Germline CDR1 reads SEHNR; CDR2 reads FQNEAQ (reference sequence).

V is TRBV27 and J is TRBJ2-7, with 9 bases identical to TRBD1. V lost 3 bases to trimming and J lost 5 bases; unmatched junction nucleotides: 5. There are 14 residues in the CDR3. Germline V lookup: CDR1 MNHEY, CDR2 SMNVEV (reference sequence). CDR3 in DNA: TGTGCCAGCAGTTTCCTGAGGGACAGGGACGAGCAGTACTTC. This translates into CASSFLRDRDEQYF.

The genes are TRBV5-1 and TRBJ2-3; D perhaps matches TRBD1 (5 bases). The germline V gene encodes CDR1 SGHRS and CDR2 YFSETQ. V was trimmed by 0 bases and J by 3 bases, leaving 8 bases between them. The CDR3 sequence is 14 residues long. In DNA form, the CDR3 reads TGCGCCAGCAGCTTGGATCAGGGAACAGATACGCAGTATTTT. It translates to CASSLDQGTDTQYF.

A few counts support this clone. The chain has TRBV3-1 (or the pseudogene TRBV3-2) and TRBJ2-6; the match to TRBD2 covers 7 bases. CDR1 and CDR2 (germline): LGHDT, YNNKEL (reference sequence). V shed 1 base, J shed 4 bases, and the junction held 22 bases outside the gene matches. This CDR3 has 22 amino acids. This CDR3 is CASSQGALLQGLPVLGANVLTF. The CDR3 DNA is TGTGCCAGCAGCCAAGGAGCGCTTCTCCAGGGACTACCTGTTTTAGGGGCCAACGTCCTGACTTTC.

The chain couples TRBV13 to TRBJ2-2; TRBD2 is a possible D gene (5 bases). This CDR3 spans 14 amino acids. Germline V gene sequence: CDR1 PRHDT, CDR2 FYEKMQ (reference sequence). V gave up 1 base and J gave up 6 bases, with 9 bases separating them. The CDR3: CASSLAGRSGELFF. The CDR3 nucleotides read TGTGCCAGCAGCTTAGCGGGGAGATCCGGGGAGCTGTTTTTT.

This clone was observed a handful of times. V is TRBV27 and J is TRBJ1-2; D is uncertain. V lost 6 bases to trimming and J lost 4 bases, with 12 bases between them. The CDR3 is 13 amino acids. Germline CDR1 MNHEY, CDR2 SMNVEV (reference sequence). The CDR3 DNA sequence: TGTGCCAGCAGCCTAAGACAAGCCTATGGCTACACCTTC. It specifies CASSLRQAYGYTF.

This sequence joins TRBV4-1 and TRBJ2-1; D unclear. The V end was cut by 2 bases, the J end by 5 bases, with 16 bases between. Looked up from germline, CDR1 is MGHRA and CDR2 is YSYEKL. The CDR3 consists of 16 residues. The CDR3 is CASSQRPLGSDNEQFF. DNA for the CDR3: TGCGCCAGCAGCCAAAGACCCCTCGGGTCCGACAATGAGCAGTTCTTC.

The chain recombines TRBV18 with TRBJ2-5; possibly TRBD1 for D (6 bases). The CDR3 is 15 residues long. Trimming stripped 1 base from V and 1 base from J, with 10 bases between. Looked up from germline, CDR1 is KGHSH and CDR2 is LQKENI. CDR3 sequence reads: CASSPQTGSQETQYF. The CDR3 region has the DNA TGTGCCAGCTCACCACAGACAGGAAGCCAAGAGACCCAGTACTTC.

The chain is built from TRBV5-1 and TRBJ2-1; 11 nucleotides line up with TRBD2. The V gene end was trimmed by 0 bases and the J gene end by 5 bases; junction bases not matched to a gene: 7. Germline V gene lookup returns CDR1 SGHRS and CDR2 YFSETQ. This CDR3 has 17 residues. In nucleotides, the CDR3 is TGCGCCAGCAGCTTGGCCGGGACTAGCGGAAACCACAATGAGCAGTTCTTC. Translation gives CASSLAGTSGNHNEQFF.

This chain connects TRBV19 to TRBJ1-2; 8 bases line up with TRBD1. CDR3 size: 14 residues. Germline V gene data show CDR1 as LNHDA and CDR2 as SQIVND (reference sequence). V dropped 4 bases and J dropped 6; count of bases not matched to a gene: 7. CDR3 sequence (DNA): TGTGCCAGTAGTAGGCACCGACAGGGGAATGGCTACACCTTC. Encoded protein: CASSRHRQGNGYTF.

The V call is TRBV27, the J call TRBJ2-3, with TRBD2 as a possible D gene (5 bases). The CDR3 is made up of 13 amino acids. Trimming left V 2 bases short and J 7 bases short, with 10 bases between. Germline V gene lookup returns CDR1 MNHEY and CDR2 SMNVEV (reference sequence). The CDR3 protein is CASSLKASYTQYF. CDR3 in DNA: TGTGCCAGCAGTTTAAAGGCTAGCTATACGCAGTATTTT.

This rearrangement joins TRBV7-2 to TRBJ1-5; maybe TRBD1 (6 bases). In germline, CDR1 is SGHTA, CDR2 FQGNSA. V was trimmed by 5 bases and J by 6 bases, leaving 14 bases between them. CDR3 length equals 14 residues. This chain's CDR3 is CASSERGGVQPQHF. In nucleotides, the CDR3 is TGTGCCAGCAGCGAAAGGGGGGGGGTTCAGCCCCAGCATTTT.

The chain combines TRBV6-5 with TRBJ1-4; D gene ambiguous. V lost 4 bases and J lost 10, with 16 bases in between. In germline, CDR1 is MNHEY, CDR2 SVGAGI. This CDR3 has 14 residues. The CDR3 loop reads CASSSYGDVVKLFF. Here the CDR3 DNA reads TGTGCCAGCAGTTCGTACGGAGATGTTGTAAAACTGTTTTTT.

The V gene is TRBV5-5, the J gene TRBJ2-6, with D hard to call. V shed 1 base and J shed 0 bases, with 5 bases lying between them. The CDR3 has 15 residues. The germline gives CDR1 SGHKS, CDR2 YYEKEE (reference sequence). The CDR3 reads CASSLLASGANVLTF. For the CDR3, the DNA is TGTGCCAGCAGCTTGTTAGCCTCTGGGGCCAACGTCCTGACTTTC.

This clone was detected only once. The rearrangement uses TRBV7-6 and TRBJ2-5, with D tentatively TRBD1 (6 bases). The CDR3 is made up of 13 amino acids. The V end lost 11 bases, the J end lost 2 bases, and 15 bases lay between the germline ends. Germline V gene sequence: CDR1 SGHVS, CDR2 FNYEAQ. This chain's CDR3 is CAQRGTPQETQYF. In nucleotides, the CDR3 is TGTGCCCAGAGGGGGACACCTCAAGAGACCCAGTACTTC.

This rearrangement joins TRBV2 to TRBJ2-1; D is perhaps TRBD2 (5 bases). There are 16 residues in the CDR3. The V and J ends lost 6 bases and 0 bases respectively, with 15 bases between them. CDR1 and CDR2 (germline): SNHLY, FYNNEI. CDR3 amino acids: CASRGAGEGSYNEQFF. CDR3 DNA sequence: TGTGCCAGCAGGGGAGCTGGAGAGGGCTCCTACAATGAGCAGTTCTTC. The full variable domain, rest sourced from reference TRBV2 and TRBJ2-1, is EPEVTQTPSHQVTQMGQEVILRCVPISNHLYFYWYRQILGQKVEFLVSFYNNEISEKSEIFDDQFSVERPDGSNFTLKIRSTKLEDSAMYFCASRGAGEGSYNEQFFGPGTRLTVL.

The chain combines TRBV21-1 with TRBJ1-3; the table gives TRBD1 as D, unverified against the DNA. TRBV21-1 is termed a pseudogene. The CDR3 extends over 18 amino acids. CDR3 protein: CASSKSGAWWLAGNTIYF. The CDR3 DNA follows: TGTGCCAGCAGCAAAAGTGGGGCATGGTGGTTGGCTGGAAACACCATATATTTT.

The chain carries TRBV29-1 and TRBJ2-3; 10 bases align to TRBD2. The CDR3 extends over 14 amino acids. In germline, CDR1 is SQVTM, CDR2 ANQGSEA. V was clipped by 4 bases and J by 5 bases; unmatched bases: 6. CDR3 coding DNA: TGCAGCGTTGCAGCGGGGGGGCCGGAAGATACGCAGTATTTT. This translates into CSVAAGGPEDTQYF.

The genes are TRBV11-2 and TRBJ2-3, with TRBD2 matching 8 bases. J lost 6 bases, V lost 10 bases, and 0 bases had no gene match. CDR1 and CDR2 from the germline V gene are SGHAT and FQNNGV. The CDR3 runs to 10 residues. The CDR3 loop is CATGGDTQYF. Written as DNA, the CDR3 is TGTGCCACGGGGGGGGATACGCAGTATTTT.

The chain carries TRBV9 and TRBJ2-3; TRBD1 matches at 8 bases. The CDR3 has 14 residues. Germline V gene data show CDR1 as SGDLS and CDR2 as YYNGEE. Trimming removed 1 base from V and 4 bases from J; junction bases left unmatched: 2. Here the CDR3 reads CASSVTGGPDTQYF. The DNA of the CDR3 is TGTGCCAGCAGCGTAACAGGGGGTCCAGATACGCAGTATTTT.